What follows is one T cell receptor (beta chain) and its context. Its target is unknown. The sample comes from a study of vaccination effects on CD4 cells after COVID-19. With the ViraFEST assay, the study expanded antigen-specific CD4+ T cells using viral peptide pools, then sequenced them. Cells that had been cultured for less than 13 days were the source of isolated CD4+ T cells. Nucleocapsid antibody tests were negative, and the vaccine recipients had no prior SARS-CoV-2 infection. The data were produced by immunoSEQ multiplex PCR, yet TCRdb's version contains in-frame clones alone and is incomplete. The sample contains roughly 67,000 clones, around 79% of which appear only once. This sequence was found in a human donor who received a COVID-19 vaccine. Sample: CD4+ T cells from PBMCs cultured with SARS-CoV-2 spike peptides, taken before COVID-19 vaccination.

The CDR3 loop is CASSLPRARSGDEQFF. The CDR3, as DNA: TGTGCCAGCTCCCTGCCCCGGGCCAGATCAGGAGATGAGCAGTTCTTC. The genes are TRBV18 and TRBJ2-1; D not resolved. From germline, CDR1 is KGHSH and CDR2 LQKENI. The CDR3 extends over 16 amino acids. Trimming took off 6 bases at V and 8 bases at J, with 23 bases between the two ends.